The subject of this entry is one TCR beta chain. The antigen remains undetermined. The sample originates from a study of OX40 agonist ivuxolimab in advanced cancers. Across the study: Partial responses were achieved by three patients, one with hepatocellular carcinoma and two with cutaneous melanoma. Findings and limits, study-wide: Expanded peripheral T cells had an undetermined antigen specificity. The CD4+ and CD8+ T cells in the blood had expanded clonally by week 6 at 0.1 to 3.0 mg/kg.

The method was immunoSEQ multiplex PCR; TCRdb's version includes in-frame clones alone and lacks a portion of them. The data show approximately 160,000 clones, with approximately 94% seen just once and about 0.3% held by the top ten. Per germline, CDR1 MNHNS and CDR2 SASEGT. V gave up 2 bases and J gave up 3 bases, with 14 bases separating them. The CDR3 is 15 amino acids. Drawing of blood for sampling happened at baseline, at cycle 4 day 1, and at cycle 7 day 1. The rearrangement joins TRBV6-1 to TRBJ2-7; D is possibly TRBD2 (6 bases). Sequencing was performed on CD4+ or CD8+ T cells sorted from blood, taken in a trial of the OX40 agonist ivuxolimab. The clonotype comes from an adult with an advanced solid tumor such as melanoma, head and neck, liver or kidney cancer. In DNA, the CDR3 is TGTGCCAGCAGTGAACTGGGGGGATCAAACTACGAGCAGTACTTC. It codes for CASSELGGSNYEQYF.